This TCR beta chain was sequenced for a study of cytomegalovirus exposure and HLA in healthy donors. Study-wide results and limits: Usually a TCR sequence was rare, but some public TCRs were found in many donors. Specific recognition of CMV antigens was confirmed in vitro for three chains (all CMV-associated).

A remark on this clone: The antigen is unknown.

This CDR3 has 18 amino acids. Trimming took off 0 bases at V and 3 bases at J, with 18 bases between the two ends. The germline V gene encodes CDR1 LGHNA and CDR2 YNFKEQ. Primers included in the PCR were 60 Vbeta and 13 Jbeta primers. Assay used: immunoSEQ multiplex PCR; TCRdb lists only in-frame clones, some missing. This table holds about 250,000 clones, roughly two thirds found once. This TCR was sampled from a female donor in good health and CMV-seronegative. The V gene is TRBV4-2, the J gene TRBJ1-5; perhaps TRBD1 as D (5 bases). The material sequenced was PBMCs. CDR3 nucleotides: TGTGCCAGCAGCCAAGATCCTAGGGGTGGGCGGAACAATCAGCCCCAGCATTTT. Amino acid sequence: CASSQDPRGGRNNQPQHF.